This entry describes one TCR beta chain. Its antigen remains unknown. Germline-derived CDR1 and CDR2 are LGHDT and YNNKEL (reference sequence). This CDR3 region has 16 residues. V dropped 1 base and J dropped 3 bases, with 14 bases sitting between them. Clones were read by immunoSEQ multiplex PCR, and TCRdb kept only the in-frame ones, dropping some. The table includes approximately 45,000 clones, roughly 92% detected once. This specimen comes from a study of tissue T cells after allogeneic stem cell transplantation. Across the whole study: Four unmodified and three CD34-selected T-cell-depleted grafts went to graft-versus-host disease patients. Viable blood and marrow gave sorted CD3+ T cells if numbers allowed. Findings and caveats of the study: Tissue-detected TCR repertoire was only partly captured by blood and spleen T cells. Across patients, clones rarely overlapped, yet motif clusters were shared tissue-specifically.

This clonotype was obtained from a woman between 40 and 69 years old who later had graft-versus-host disease after an allogeneic stem cell transplant. V is TRBV3-1 (or the pseudogene TRBV3-2) and J is TRBJ2-3; tentatively, D is TRBD1 or TRBD2 (6 bases each). The sequencing used blood, collected before transplantation. DNA of the CDR3: TGTGCCAGCAGCCAAGTTTCGGGGGCGTTGACAGATACGCAGTATTTT. Amino acids: CASSQVSGALTDTQYF.